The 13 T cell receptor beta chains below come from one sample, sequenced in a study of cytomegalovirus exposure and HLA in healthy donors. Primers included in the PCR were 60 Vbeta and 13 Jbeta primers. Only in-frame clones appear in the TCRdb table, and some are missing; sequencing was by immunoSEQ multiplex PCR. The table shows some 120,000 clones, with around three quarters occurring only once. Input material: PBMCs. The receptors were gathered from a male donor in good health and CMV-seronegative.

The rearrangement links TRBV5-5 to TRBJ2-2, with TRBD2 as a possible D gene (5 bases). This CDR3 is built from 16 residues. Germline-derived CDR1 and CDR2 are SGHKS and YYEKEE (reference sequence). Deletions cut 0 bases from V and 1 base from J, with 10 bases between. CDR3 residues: CASSLVRELNTGELFF. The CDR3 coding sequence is TGTGCCAGCAGCTTGGTCCGGGAATTGAACACCGGGGAGCTGTTTTTT. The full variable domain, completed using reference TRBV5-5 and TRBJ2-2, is DAGVTQSPTHLIKTRGQQVTLRCSPISGHKSVSWYQQVLGQGPQFIFQYYEKEERGRGNFPDRFSARQFPNYSSELNVNALLLGDSALYLCASSLVRELNTGELFFGEGSRLTVL.

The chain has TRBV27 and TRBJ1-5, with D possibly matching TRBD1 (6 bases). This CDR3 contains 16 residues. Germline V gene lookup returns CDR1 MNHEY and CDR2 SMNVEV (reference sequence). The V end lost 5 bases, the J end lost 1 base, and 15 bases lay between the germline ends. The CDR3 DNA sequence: TGTGCCAGCAGTCCATTACGGGGACAAAGCAATCAGCCCCAGCATTTT. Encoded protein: CASSPLRGQSNQPQHF.

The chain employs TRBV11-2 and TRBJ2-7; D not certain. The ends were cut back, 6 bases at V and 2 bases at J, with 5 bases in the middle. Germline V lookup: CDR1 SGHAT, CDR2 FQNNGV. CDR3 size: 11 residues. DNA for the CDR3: TGTGCCAGCAGTCTAGCCTACGAGCAGTACTTC. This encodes CASSLAYEQYF.

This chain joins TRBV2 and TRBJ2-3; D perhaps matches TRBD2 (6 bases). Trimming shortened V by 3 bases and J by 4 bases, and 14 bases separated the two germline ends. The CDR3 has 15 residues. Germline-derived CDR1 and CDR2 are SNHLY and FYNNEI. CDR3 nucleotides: TGTGCCAGCAGTGACGGTTTGGGGGGACCAGATACGCAGTATTTT. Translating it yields CASSDGLGGPDTQYF.

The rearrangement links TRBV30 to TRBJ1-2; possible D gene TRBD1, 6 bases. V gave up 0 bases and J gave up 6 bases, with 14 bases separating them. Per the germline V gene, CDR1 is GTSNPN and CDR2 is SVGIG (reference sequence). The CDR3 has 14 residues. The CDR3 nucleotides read TGTGCCTGGAGTGTACTGGGGGCGATTAATGGCTACACCTTC. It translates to CAWSVLGAINGYTF.

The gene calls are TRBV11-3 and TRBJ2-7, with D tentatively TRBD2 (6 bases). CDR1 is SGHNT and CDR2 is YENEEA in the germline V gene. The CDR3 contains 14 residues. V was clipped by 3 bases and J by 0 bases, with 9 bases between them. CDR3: CASSFRGSSYEQYF. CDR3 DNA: TGTGCCAGCAGCTTTCGGGGGAGCTCCTACGAGCAGTACTTC.

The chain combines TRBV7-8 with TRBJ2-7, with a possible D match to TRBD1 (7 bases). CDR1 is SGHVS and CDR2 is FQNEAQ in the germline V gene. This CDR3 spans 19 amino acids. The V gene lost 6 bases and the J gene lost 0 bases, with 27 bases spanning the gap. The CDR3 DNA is TGTGCCAGCAGTATCATGTCCGTTGGAGGGACAGAATACTCCTACGAGCAGTACTTC. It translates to CASSIMSVGGTEYSYEQYF.

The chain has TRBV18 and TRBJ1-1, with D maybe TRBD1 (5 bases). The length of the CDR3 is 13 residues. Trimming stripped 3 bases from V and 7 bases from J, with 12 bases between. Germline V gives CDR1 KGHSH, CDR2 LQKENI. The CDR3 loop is CASSPQGTGEAFF. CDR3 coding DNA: TGTGCCAGCTCACCTCAGGGAACAGGTGAAGCTTTCTTT.

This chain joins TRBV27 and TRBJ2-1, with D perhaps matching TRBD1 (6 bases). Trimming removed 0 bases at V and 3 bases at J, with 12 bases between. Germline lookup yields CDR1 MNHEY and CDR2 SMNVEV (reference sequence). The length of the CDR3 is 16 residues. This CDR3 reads CASSLSSGHIYNEQFF. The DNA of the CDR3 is TGTGCCAGCAGTTTATCCTCGGGACACATCTACAATGAGCAGTTCTTC.

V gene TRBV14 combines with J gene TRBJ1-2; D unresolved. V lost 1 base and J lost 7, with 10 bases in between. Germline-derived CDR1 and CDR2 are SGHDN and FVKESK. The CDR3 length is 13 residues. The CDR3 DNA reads TGTGCCAGCAGCCAAGGGCAGGACTTTGGCTACACCTTC. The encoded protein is CASSQGQDFGYTF.

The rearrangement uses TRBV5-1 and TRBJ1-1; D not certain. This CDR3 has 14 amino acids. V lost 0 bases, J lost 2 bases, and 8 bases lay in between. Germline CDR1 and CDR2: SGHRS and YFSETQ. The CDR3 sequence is CASSLGVQNTEAFF. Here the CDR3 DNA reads TGCGCCAGCAGCTTGGGCGTTCAAAACACTGAAGCTTTCTTT.

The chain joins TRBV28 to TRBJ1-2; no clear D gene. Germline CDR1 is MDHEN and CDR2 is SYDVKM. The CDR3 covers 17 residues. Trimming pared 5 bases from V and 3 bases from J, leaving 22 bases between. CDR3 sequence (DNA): TGTGCCAGCAGTCGAGGTTTAAGGGCGGGTGGGGACTATGGCTACACCTTC. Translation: CASSRGLRAGGDYGYTF.

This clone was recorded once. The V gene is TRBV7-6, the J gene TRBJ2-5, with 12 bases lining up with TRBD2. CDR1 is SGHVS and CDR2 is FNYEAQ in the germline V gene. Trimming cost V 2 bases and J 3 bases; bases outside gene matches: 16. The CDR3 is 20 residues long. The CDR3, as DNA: TGTGCCAGCAGCTTATTTAGACTAGCGGGAGCCACCAGGGTGGAAGAGACCCAGTACTTC. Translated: CASSLFRLAGATRVEETQYF.